Included here is one T cell receptor beta chain sequence, with context. The antigen remains unidentified. This sample was included in a study of cytomegalovirus exposure and HLA in healthy donors. General study points: Most TCR sequences showed up rarely, but some public TCRs showed up in many donors.

The CDR3 contains 15 residues. Trimming removed 5 bases from V and 3 bases from J; junction bases left unmatched: 9. Germline V gene data show CDR1 as KGHSY and CDR2 as FQNENV. PCR used 60 Vbeta primers and 13 Jbeta primers. This table comes from immunoSEQ multiplex PCR, and its TCRdb copy is limited to in-frame clones, with some not included. The table includes 150,000 or so clones, roughly four fifths detected once. The source is a man in his thirties or forties in good health and CMV-seropositive. Sequencing was done on a sample of PBMCs. The chain recombines TRBV16 with TRBJ2-7; 8 bases line up with TRBD1. This CDR3 is CASSSLGTGVYEQYF. In nucleotides, the CDR3 is TGTGCCAGCAGCTCCTTGGGGACAGGTGTCTACGAGCAGTACTTC.